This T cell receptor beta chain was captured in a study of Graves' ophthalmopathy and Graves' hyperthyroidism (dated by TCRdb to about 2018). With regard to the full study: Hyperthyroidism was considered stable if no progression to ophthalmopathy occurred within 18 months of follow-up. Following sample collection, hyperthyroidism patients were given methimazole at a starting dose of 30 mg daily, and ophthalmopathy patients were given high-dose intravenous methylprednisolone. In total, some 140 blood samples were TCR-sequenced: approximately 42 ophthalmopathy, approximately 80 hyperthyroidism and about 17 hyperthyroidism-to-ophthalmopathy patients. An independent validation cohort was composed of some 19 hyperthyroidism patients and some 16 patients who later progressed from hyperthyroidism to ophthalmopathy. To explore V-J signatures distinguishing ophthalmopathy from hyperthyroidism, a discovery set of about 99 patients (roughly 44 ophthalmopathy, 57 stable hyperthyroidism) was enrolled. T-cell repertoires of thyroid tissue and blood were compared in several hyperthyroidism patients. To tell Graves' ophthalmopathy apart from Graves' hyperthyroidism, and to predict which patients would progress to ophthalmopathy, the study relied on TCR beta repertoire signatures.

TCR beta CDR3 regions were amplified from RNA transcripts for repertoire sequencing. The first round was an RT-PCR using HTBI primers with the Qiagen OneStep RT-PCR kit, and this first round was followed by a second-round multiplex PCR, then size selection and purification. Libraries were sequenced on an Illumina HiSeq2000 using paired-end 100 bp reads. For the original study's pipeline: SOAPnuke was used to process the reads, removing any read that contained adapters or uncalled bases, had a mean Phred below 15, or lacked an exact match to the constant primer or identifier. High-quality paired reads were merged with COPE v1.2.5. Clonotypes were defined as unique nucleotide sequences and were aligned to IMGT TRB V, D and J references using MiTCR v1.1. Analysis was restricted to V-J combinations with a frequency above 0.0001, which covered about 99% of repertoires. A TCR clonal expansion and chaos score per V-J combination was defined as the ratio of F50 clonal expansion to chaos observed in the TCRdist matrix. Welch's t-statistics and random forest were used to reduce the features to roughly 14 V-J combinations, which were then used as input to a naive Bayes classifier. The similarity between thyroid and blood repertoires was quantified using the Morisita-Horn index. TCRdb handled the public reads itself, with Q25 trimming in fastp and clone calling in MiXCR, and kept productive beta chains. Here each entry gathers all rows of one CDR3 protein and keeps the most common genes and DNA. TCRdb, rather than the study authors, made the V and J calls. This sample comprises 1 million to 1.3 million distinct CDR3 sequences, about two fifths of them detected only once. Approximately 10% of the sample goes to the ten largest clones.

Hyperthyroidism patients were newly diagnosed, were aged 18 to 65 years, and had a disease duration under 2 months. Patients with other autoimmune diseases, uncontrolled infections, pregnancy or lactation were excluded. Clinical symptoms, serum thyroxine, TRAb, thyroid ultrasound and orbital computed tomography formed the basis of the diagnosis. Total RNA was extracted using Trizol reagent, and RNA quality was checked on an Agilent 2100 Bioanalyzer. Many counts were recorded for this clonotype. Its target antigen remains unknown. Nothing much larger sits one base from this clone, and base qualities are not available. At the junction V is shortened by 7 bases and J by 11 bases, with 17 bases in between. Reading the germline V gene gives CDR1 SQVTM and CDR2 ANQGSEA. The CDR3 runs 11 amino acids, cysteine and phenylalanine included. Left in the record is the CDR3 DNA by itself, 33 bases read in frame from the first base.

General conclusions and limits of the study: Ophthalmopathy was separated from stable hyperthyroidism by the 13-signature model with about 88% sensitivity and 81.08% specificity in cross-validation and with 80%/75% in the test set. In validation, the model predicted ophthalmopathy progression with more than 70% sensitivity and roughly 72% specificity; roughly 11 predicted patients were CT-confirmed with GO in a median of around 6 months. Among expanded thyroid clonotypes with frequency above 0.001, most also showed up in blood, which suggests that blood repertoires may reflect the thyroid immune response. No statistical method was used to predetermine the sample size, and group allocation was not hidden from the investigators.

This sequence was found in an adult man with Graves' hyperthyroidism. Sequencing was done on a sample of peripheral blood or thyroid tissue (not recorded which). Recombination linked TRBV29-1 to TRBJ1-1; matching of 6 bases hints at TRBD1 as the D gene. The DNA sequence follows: TGCAGCGGGACCAACAGGACAGCCGCTTTCTTT. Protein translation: CSGTNRTAAFF.